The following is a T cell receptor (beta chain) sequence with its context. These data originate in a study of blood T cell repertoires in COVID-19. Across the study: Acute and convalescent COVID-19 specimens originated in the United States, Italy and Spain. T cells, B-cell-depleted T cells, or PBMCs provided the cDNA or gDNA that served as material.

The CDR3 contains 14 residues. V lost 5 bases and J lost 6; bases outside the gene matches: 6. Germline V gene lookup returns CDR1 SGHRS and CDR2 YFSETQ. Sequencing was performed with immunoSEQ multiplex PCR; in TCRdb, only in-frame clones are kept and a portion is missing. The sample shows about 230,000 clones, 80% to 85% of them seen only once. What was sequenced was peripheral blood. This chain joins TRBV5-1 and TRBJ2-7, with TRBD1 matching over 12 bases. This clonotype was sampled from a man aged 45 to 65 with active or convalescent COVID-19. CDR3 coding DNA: TGCGCCAGCAGAACCGGGACAGGGGGCGCCGAGCAGTACTTC. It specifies CASRTGTGGAEQYF.